One and the same sample provided the 32 T cell receptor beta chains below, sequenced in a study of shared clonotypes between healthy human individuals. The assay was immunoSEQ multiplex PCR, and TCRdb's table has in-frame clones only and misses some. The sample holds some 2,500,000 clones, 92% seen once. The sequenced sample was naive CD4+ T cells from PBMCs. Documented subset: CD45RA+ positively selected. The receptors were sampled from a man aged 18 to 35 in good health. Some clones in this sample may be carry-over from other donors' samples.

In DNA form, the CDR3 reads TGTGCCAGCAGCCGGGGCATCGACAGAATCTATGGCTACACCTTC. It specifies CASSRGIDRIYGYTF. The chain recombines TRBV6-5 with TRBJ1-2; TRBD1 is a possible D gene (5 bases). Germline CDR1 is MNHEY and CDR2 is SVGAGI. V was cut by 6 bases and J by 4 bases, with 18 bases left in between. The CDR3 runs 15 residues.

This clone was observed once. The rearrangement links TRBV7-3 to TRBJ2-7; 12 nucleotides align to TRBD1. The germline CDR1 and CDR2 sequences are SGHTA and FQGTGA. The CDR3 is made up of 16 amino acids. Germline trimming cut 2 bases from V and 5 bases from J; bases unmatched to any gene: 7. CDR3 nucleotides: TGTGCCAGCAGCTTAGCGTTGGGACAGGGGGCTAACGAGCAGTACTTC. Translation: CASSLALGQGANEQYF.

The chain carries TRBV9 and TRBJ2-3; D is ambiguous. CDR3 length equals 13 residues. CDR1 is SGDLS and CDR2 is YYNGEE in the germline V gene. V dropped 2 bases and J dropped 3 bases, with 7 bases sitting between them. The CDR3 DNA reads as TGTGCCAGCAGCGTGACACTAACAGATACGCAGTATTTT. Amino acid sequence: CASSVTLTDTQYF.

Comments on this clone: In the same sample, other DNA sequences code for this CDR3. The chain is built from TRBV18 and TRBJ2-2; the D gene is possibly TRBD1 (6 bases). CDR3 length: 15 amino acids. Germline values: CDR1 KGHSH, CDR2 LQKENI. The ends were cut back, 3 bases at V and 3 bases at J, with 11 bases in the middle. CDR3 sequence: CASSPRQADTGELFF. The CDR3 DNA reads as TGTGCCAGCTCACCCCGACAGGCCGACACCGGGGAGCTGTTTTTT.

The genes are TRBV11-3 and TRBJ2-1; 7 bases are a match to TRBD2. The CDR3 length is 16 residues. Germline V gene lookup returns CDR1 SGHNT and CDR2 YENEEA. V lost 0 bases to trimming and J lost 4 bases; unmatched junction nucleotides: 6. CDR3 loop: CASSLEAGGGYNEQFF. DNA of the CDR3: TGTGCCAGCAGCTTAGAGGCTGGGGGGGGGTACAATGAGCAGTTCTTC.

CDR3 sequence (DNA): TGTGCCAGCAGCGCCCCCGGGGGGCGCAGGAACGAGCAGTACTTC. Translating it yields CASSAPGGRRNEQYF. This chain uses TRBV7-2 with TRBJ2-7; the D gene is possibly TRBD2 (7 bases). The V end lost 5 bases, the J end lost 5 bases, and 19 bases lay between the germline ends. CDR3 length: 15 residues. In germline, CDR1 is SGHTA, CDR2 FQGNSA.

The chain joins TRBV6-6 to TRBJ2-7, with D unclear. The germline gives CDR1 MNHNY, CDR2 SVGAGI (reference sequence). This CDR3 is 14 amino acids long. Trimming left V 0 bases short and J 1 base short, with 7 bases between. The CDR3 region has the DNA TGTGCCAGCAGTTACTCGGCAGATTCCTACGAGCAGTACTTC. Its protein is CASSYSADSYEQYF.

V usage is TRBV4-3 and J usage is TRBJ2-1; the D is unclear. Germline V gene lookup returns CDR1 LGHNA and CDR2 YSLEER. This CDR3 contains 15 residues. The V end lost 4 bases, the J end lost 2 bases, and 12 bases lay between the germline ends. CDR3 residues: CASSPYLDAYNEQFF. The CDR3 DNA reads as TGCGCCAGCAGCCCGTATCTCGATGCCTACAATGAGCAGTTCTTC.

The CDR3 loop is CASSRRTSVDEQFF. DNA of the CDR3: TGTGCCAGCAGTAGACGGACTAGCGTGGATGAGCAGTTCTTC. The rearrangement links TRBV6-1 to TRBJ2-1; 9 nucleotides agree with TRBD2. The CDR3 is made up of 14 amino acids. CDR1 and CDR2 (germline): MNHNS, SASEGT. J lost 8 bases, V lost 5 bases, and 7 bases had no gene match.

J is TRBJ1-5 and V is TRBV2; possible D gene TRBD1, 6 bases. This CDR3 contains 12 residues. CDR1 and CDR2 from the germline V gene are SNHLY and FYNNEI. Trimming removed 4 bases from V and 5 bases from J, with 6 bases in between. DNA of the CDR3: TGTGCCAGCAGTGGACAGGATCAGCCCCAGCATTTT. Its protein product is CASSGQDQPQHF.

With regard to this clone: The same CDR3 can be traced to other DNA sequences in this sample. This chain connects TRBV28 to TRBJ1-5; D unclear. Trimming took off 6 bases at V and 4 bases at J, with 7 bases between the two ends. The CDR3 has 12 amino acids. The germline gives CDR1 MDHEN, CDR2 SYDVKM. CDR3 sequence reads: CASSLNNQPQHF. CDR3 sequence (DNA): TGTGCCAGCAGCCTGAATAATCAGCCCCAGCATTTT. Full variable domain (remainder filled in from reference TRBV28 and TRBJ1-5): DVKVTQSSRYLVKRTGEKVFLECVQDMDHENMFWYRQDPGLGLRLIYFSYDVKMKEKGDIPEGYSVSREKKERFSLILESASTNQTSMYLCASSLNNQPQHFGDGTRLSIL.

The rearrangement uses TRBV2 and TRBJ2-7; D might be TRBD1 (5 bases). The CDR3 runs to 14 residues. V lost 3 bases and J lost 4, with 13 bases in between. Germline V gives CDR1 SNHLY, CDR2 FYNNEI. The DNA of the CDR3 is TGTGCCAGCAGTGATCAGGGCGCCCAATACGAGCAGTACTTC. This encodes CASSDQGAQYEQYF.

This chain links TRBV7-9 with TRBJ2-7, with 8 nucleotides matching TRBD2. Trimming at V came to 3 bases and at J to 0 bases, leaving 10 bases not matched to a gene. Germline CDR1 and CDR2: SEHNR and FQNEAQ (reference sequence). The CDR3 totals 17 residues. The DNA of the CDR3 is TGTGCCAGCAGCTTGACCCTAGGCGGGAGGTCCTCCTACGAGCAGTACTTC. It is translated as CASSLTLGGRSSYEQYF. Supplemented by reference TRBV7-9 and TRBJ2-7, the full variable domain reads DTGVSQNPRHKITKRGQNVTFRCDPISEHNRLYWYRQTLGQGPEFLTYFQNEAQLEKSRLLSDRFSAERPKGSFSTLEIQRTEQGDSAMYLCASSLTLGGRSSYEQYFGPGTRLTVT.

This chain connects TRBV19 to TRBJ1-2, with D unclear. The CDR3 length is 15 residues. Germline CDR1 is LNHDA and CDR2 is SQIVND (reference sequence). V gave up 2 bases and J gave up 4 bases, with 14 bases separating them. The CDR3 DNA reads as TGTGCCAGTAGTATATACTCACCGGGGATCTATGGCTACACCTTC. Translated: CASSIYSPGIYGYTF.

The chain joins TRBV2 to TRBJ1-4; 9 bases match TRBD1. The length of the CDR3 is 14 residues. J was trimmed by 12 bases and V by 7 bases; bases with no gene match: 12. Germline CDR1 reads SNHLY; CDR2 reads FYNNEI. The CDR3 bases are TGTGCCAGCACGATCCGGACAGGGGTGATGGAACTGTTTTTT. Its translation: CASTIRTGVMELFF.

In its sample, this clone was seen once. The chain joins TRBV19 to TRBJ1-2, with 9 positions matching TRBD1. The germline CDR1 and CDR2 sequences are LNHDA and SQIVND (reference sequence). J lost 8 bases, V lost 5 bases, and 6 bases had no gene match. The CDR3 is 13 amino acids. The CDR3 is CASSHLDRGGYTF. DNA for the CDR3: TGTGCCAGTAGTCACCTGGACAGGGGCGGCTACACCTTC.

Notes on this clone: Other DNA sequences from this sample encode an identical CDR3 as well. The DNA for the CDR3 is TGTGCCACCAGCAGAGCCGATCAGCCCCAGCATTTT. Its translation is CATSRADQPQHF. The V and J genes are TRBV15 and TRBJ1-5; no clear D gene. This CDR3 has 12 amino acids. V was pared by 1 base and J by 5 bases, with 3 bases between. CDR1 and CDR2 (germline): LNHNV, YYDKDF (reference sequence).

The chain couples TRBV2 to TRBJ1-4, with a weak D call TRBD1 (5 bases). Germline CDR1 SNHLY, CDR2 FYNNEI. This CDR3 contains 11 residues. The ends were cut back, 7 bases at V and 11 bases at J, with 11 bases in the middle. The CDR3: CASNFGTKLFF. Written as DNA, the CDR3 is TGTGCCAGCAATTTCGGGACCAAACTGTTTTTT.

This rearrangement joins TRBV21-1 to TRBJ2-7; the table's D call, TRBD2, has no DNA check behind it. TRBV21-1 is designated a pseudogene. CDR3 length: 15 amino acids. The CDR3 loop reads CASSKALAGGHEQYF. CDR3 nucleotides: TGTGCCAGCAGCAAAGCGCTAGCGGGAGGCCACGAGCAGTACTTC.

This chain joins TRBV30 and TRBJ1-6; D is ambiguous. V shed 4 bases and J shed 0 bases, with 10 bases lying between them. Germline assignment: CDR1 GTSNPN and CDR2 SVGIG (reference sequence). This CDR3 contains 15 residues. CDR3 in amino acids: CAWKTESSYNSPLHF. CDR3 sequence (DNA): TGTGCCTGGAAGACCGAGAGCTCCTATAATTCACCCCTCCACTTT.

CDR3 in amino acids: CASSQRTGLDEQYF. The CDR3 bases are TGCGCCAGCAGCCAAAGGACAGGGTTAGACGAGCAGTACTTC. This chain uses TRBV5-1 with TRBJ2-7; 8 nucleotides agree with TRBD1. V was pared by 4 bases and J by 5 bases, with 8 bases of the junction left unmatched. The CDR3 runs to 14 residues. The germline V gene has CDR1 SGHRS and CDR2 YFSETQ.

This chain joins TRBV7-9 and TRBJ1-1; maybe TRBD1 (6 bases). From germline, CDR1 is SEHNR and CDR2 FQNEAQ (reference sequence). The germline V and J ends were trimmed by 3 bases and 5 bases, with 10 bases remaining between them. The CDR3 runs 13 residues. The CDR3 DNA reads TGTGCCAGCAGCTTTTACAGGGATACTGAAGCTTTCTTT. Encoded protein: CASSFYRDTEAFF.

The chain is built from TRBV5-4 and TRBJ2-2; D possibly corresponds to TRBD2 (5 bases). Trimming took off 0 bases at V and 7 bases at J, with 7 bases between the two ends. CDR3 length: 13 amino acids. Germline CDR1 and CDR2: SGHNT and YYREEE (reference sequence). CDR3 amino acids: CASSLDGVGELFF. The CDR3 DNA sequence: TGTGCCAGCAGCTTGGACGGGGTCGGGGAGCTGTTTTTT.

This chain links TRBV28 with TRBJ2-1; no reliable D call. Trimming cost V 6 bases and J 4 bases, with 7 bases left between them. The germline V gene encodes CDR1 MDHEN and CDR2 SYDVKM. The CDR3 has 12 residues. This CDR3 reads CASRVNYNEQFF. Written as DNA, the CDR3 is TGTGCCAGCAGAGTGAATTACAATGAGCAGTTCTTC.

CDR3: CAISPTTDAGYTF. In DNA, the CDR3 is TGTGCCATCAGCCCGACTACAGACGCTGGCTACACCTTC. The chain carries TRBV10-3 and TRBJ1-2; D is undetermined. The length of the CDR3 is 13 residues. Trimming took 6 bases from V and 7 from J, leaving 15 bases between them. The germline V gene encodes CDR1 ENHRY and CDR2 SYGVKD.

The CDR3 is CSVGYGSNYGYTF. The CDR3, as DNA: TGCAGCGTTGGATATGGATCTAACTATGGCTACACCTTC. This chain joins TRBV29-1 and TRBJ1-2, with unresolved D. The CDR3 has 13 amino acids. CDR1 and CDR2 from the germline V gene are SQVTM and ANQGSEA. V was clipped by 4 bases and J by 0 bases, with 9 bases between them.

This clone came up once. This chain uses TRBV19 with TRBJ1-2; 7 nucleotides line up with TRBD1. The CDR3 runs 16 residues. Germline V CDR1 and CDR2: LNHDA, SQIVND (reference sequence). With V trimmed by 6 bases and J by 4 bases, 14 bases remained unmatched. The CDR3 region has the DNA TGTGCCAGTAGCAACACAGGGGTTCCGCCCTTCTATGGCTACACCTTC. This translates into CASSNTGVPPFYGYTF.

V gene TRBV10-3 combines with J gene TRBJ2-2; tentatively, D is TRBD1 or TRBD2 (5 bases each). The CDR3 is made up of 15 amino acids. The V end was cut by 6 bases, the J end by 2 bases, with 13 bases between. Germline loops: CDR1 ENHRY, CDR2 SYGVKD. CDR3 sequence (DNA): TGTGCCATCAGCCTCGGGACCGCCAACACCGGGGAGCTGTTTTTT. It specifies CAISLGTANTGELFF.

The chain is built from TRBV29-1 and TRBJ2-5; a weak D match, TRBD2 (6 bases). The CDR3 covers 12 residues. V was clipped by 5 bases and J by 5 bases, with 12 bases between them. CDR1 is SQVTM and CDR2 is ANQGSEA in the germline V gene. The CDR3 sequence: CSVYTGVETQYF. CDR3 coding DNA: TGCAGCGTTTATACGGGAGTGGAGACCCAGTACTTC.

The chain employs TRBV10-3 and TRBJ1-2; tentatively, D is TRBD1 (6 bases). Germline CDR1 and CDR2: ENHRY and SYGVKD. The CDR3 totals 13 residues. The V end was cut by 6 bases, the J end by 2 bases, with 10 bases between. CDR3 region: CAIREGGNYGYTF. The CDR3 DNA reads TGTGCCATCAGGGAAGGGGGGAACTATGGCTACACCTTC.

Turning to this clone: Other DNA variants within this sample encode the same CDR3. The chain couples TRBV7-9 to TRBJ2-2; 11 bases match TRBD2. The CDR3 runs 16 residues. V gave up 4 bases and J gave up 2 bases; unmatched junction bases: 3. Germline-derived CDR1 and CDR2 are SEHNR and FQNEAQ (reference sequence). CDR3 amino acids: CASSSGTSGNTGELFF. The CDR3 DNA reads TGTGCCAGCAGCTCGGGGACTAGCGGAAACACCGGGGAGCTGTTTTTT.

The chain carries TRBV11-2 and TRBJ2-5, with 8 bases matching TRBD1. The ends lost 5 bases at V and 5 bases at J; junction bases unmatched: 10. The CDR3 totals 15 residues. CDR1 and CDR2 (germline): SGHAT, FQNNGV. The CDR3 protein is CASSQRSGGGETQYF. The CDR3 DNA reads as TGTGCCAGCAGCCAACGGTCAGGGGGCGGCGAGACCCAGTACTTC.